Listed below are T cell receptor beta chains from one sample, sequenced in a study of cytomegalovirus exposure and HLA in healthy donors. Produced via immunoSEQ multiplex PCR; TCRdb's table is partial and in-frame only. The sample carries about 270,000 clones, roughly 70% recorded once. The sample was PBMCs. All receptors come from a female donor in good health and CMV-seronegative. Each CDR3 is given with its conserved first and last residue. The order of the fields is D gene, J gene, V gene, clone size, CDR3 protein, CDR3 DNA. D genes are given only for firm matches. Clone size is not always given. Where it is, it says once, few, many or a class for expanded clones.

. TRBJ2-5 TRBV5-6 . CASSFLQGGETQYF TGTGCCAGCAGCTTCTTGCAGGGGGGAGAGACCCAGTACTTC
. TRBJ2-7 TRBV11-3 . CASSLLAPGGSEQYF TGTGCCAGCAGCTTACTAGCGCCTGGGGGGAGCGAGCAGTACTTC
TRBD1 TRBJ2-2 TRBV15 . CATGSPRTGGVYTGELFF TGTGCCACCGGCAGCCCCAGGACAGGGGGCGTGTACACCGGGGAGCTGTTTTTT
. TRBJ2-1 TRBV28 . CASSFGRTVRNEQFF TGTGCCAGCAGTTTTGGGCGGACAGTCCGCAATGAGCAGTTCTTC
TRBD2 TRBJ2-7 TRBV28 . CALVGGARRGPLYEQYF TGTGCGCTCGTCGGGGGGGCAAGGCGGGGCCCCCTTTACGAGCAGTACTTC
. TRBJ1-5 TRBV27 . CASSLGRGYQPQHF TGTGCCAGCAGTTTAGGGCGGGGGTATCAGCCCCAGCATTTT
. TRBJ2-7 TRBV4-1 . CASSQRDGSSYEQYF TGCGCCAGCAGCCAAAGGGACGGGAGCTCCTACGAGCAGTACTTC
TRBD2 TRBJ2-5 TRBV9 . CASSPQELAGGGSQYF TGTGCCAGCAGCCCCCAGGAACTAGCGGGAGGCGGGTCCCAGTACTTC
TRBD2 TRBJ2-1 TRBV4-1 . CASSQLAGAANEQFF TGCGCCAGCAGCCAACTAGCGGGAGCGGCGAATGAGCAGTTCTTC
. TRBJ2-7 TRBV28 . CASSLAAGPSYEQYF TGTGCCAGCAGTTTAGCGGCGGGACCCTCCTACGAGCAGTACTTC
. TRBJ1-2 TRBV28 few CASSLGPQQGSYTF TGTGCCAGCAGTTTAGGTCCCCAACAGGGTAGCTACACCTTC
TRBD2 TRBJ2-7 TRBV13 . CASSTFGTSGQYEQYF TGTGCCAGCAGCACCTTCGGGACTAGCGGCCAATACGAGCAGTACTTC
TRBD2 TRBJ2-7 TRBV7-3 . CASSLTSITSGAYEQYF TGTGCCAGCAGCTTAACCTCTATAACTAGCGGGGCCTACGAGCAGTACTTC
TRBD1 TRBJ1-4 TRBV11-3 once CASSLGGGWGEKLFF TGTGCCAGCAGCTTAGGAGGGGGCTGGGGTGAAAAACTGTTTTTT
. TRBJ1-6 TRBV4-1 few CASSTAGLSPLHF TGCGCCAGCAGCACAGCAGGGCTGTCACCCCTCCACTTT
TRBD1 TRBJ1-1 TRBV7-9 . CSSSFRDRATEAFF TGTTCCAGCAGCTTCCGGGACAGGGCCACTGAAGCTTTCTTT